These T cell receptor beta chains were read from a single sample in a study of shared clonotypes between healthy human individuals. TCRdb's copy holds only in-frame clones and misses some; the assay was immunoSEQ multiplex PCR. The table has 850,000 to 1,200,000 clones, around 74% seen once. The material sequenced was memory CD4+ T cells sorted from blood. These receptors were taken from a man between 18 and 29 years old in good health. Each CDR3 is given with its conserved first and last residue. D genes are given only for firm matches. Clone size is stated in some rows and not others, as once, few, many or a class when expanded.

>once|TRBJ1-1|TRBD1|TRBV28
CASSSGRGFLNTEAFF
TGTGCCAGCAGTTCTGGCAGGGGGTTTTTGAACACTGAAGCTTTCTTT
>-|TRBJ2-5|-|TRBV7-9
CAGGGGTRPETQYF
TGTGCCGGGGGAGGCGGGACACGACCAGAGACCCAGTACTTC
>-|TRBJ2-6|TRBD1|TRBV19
CASSDRGIPSGANVLTF
TGTGCCAGTAGCGACAGGGGAATCCCCTCTGGGGCCAACGTCCTGACTTTC
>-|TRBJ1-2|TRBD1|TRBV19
CASRTTGDGYTF
TGTGCCAGTAGAACCACAGGGGATGGCTACACCTTC
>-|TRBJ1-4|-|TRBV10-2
CASSEGRLREKLFF
TGCGCCAGCAGTGAGGGCAGGCTGAGGGAAAAACTGTTTTTT
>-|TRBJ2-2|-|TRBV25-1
CASSKTGDGTGELFF
TGTGCCAGCTCCAAAACGGGAGATGGGACCGGGGAGCTGTTTTTT
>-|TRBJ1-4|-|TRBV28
CASSSPGHEKLFF
TGTGCCAGCAGTTCCCCGGGGCACGAAAAACTGTTTTTT
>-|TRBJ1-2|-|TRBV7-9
CASSLGTENYGYTF
TGTGCCAGCAGCTTAGGCACCGAGAACTATGGCTACACCTTC
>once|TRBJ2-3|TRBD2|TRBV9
CASSKSGSSTDTQYF
TGTGCCAGCAGCAAGAGCGGGAGTAGCACAGATACGCAGTATTTT
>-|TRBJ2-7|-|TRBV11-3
CASSSTNRPYEQYF
TGTGCCAGCAGCTCCACCAACCGGCCCTACGAGCAGTACTTC
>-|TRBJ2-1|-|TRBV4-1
CASSRALVGGRDEQFF
TGCGCCAGCAGCCGTGCCCTGGTGGGGGGGCGAGATGAGCAGTTCTTC
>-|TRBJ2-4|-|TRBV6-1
CASSDPSRGSKNIQYF
TGTGCCAGCAGTGACCCCAGTCGGGGATCCAAAAACATTCAGTACTTC
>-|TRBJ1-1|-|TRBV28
CASSSPFKGVNTEAFF
TGTGCCAGCAGTTCCCCTTTCAAAGGGGTGAACACTGAAGCTTTCTTT
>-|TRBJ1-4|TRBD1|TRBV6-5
CASSPRGQGGEKLFF
TGTGCCAGCAGTCCCAGGGGACAGGGCGGTGAAAAACTGTTTTTT
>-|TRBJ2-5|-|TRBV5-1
CASSLMAAEGQETQYF
TGCGCCAGCAGCTTGATGGCTGCGGAGGGGCAAGAGACCCAGTACTTC
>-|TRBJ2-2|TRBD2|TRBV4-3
CASSQSWGLAGAGELFF
TGCGCCAGCAGCCAAAGCTGGGGACTAGCGGGAGCCGGGGAGCTGTTTTTT
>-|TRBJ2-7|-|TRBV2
CASARGSYEQYF
TGTGCCAGTGCCAGGGGTTCCTACGAGCAGTACTTC
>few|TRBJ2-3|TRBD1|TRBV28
CASSPGTGSTDTQYF
TGTGCCAGCAGCCCCGGGACAGGTAGCACAGATACGCAGTATTTT
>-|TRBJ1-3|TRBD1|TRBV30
CAWRGTENFSGNTIYF
TGTGCCTGGAGGGGGACAGAGAATTTCTCTGGAAACACCATATATTTT
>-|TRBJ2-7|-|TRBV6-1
CASSSRGSYEQYF
TGTGCCAGCAGTTCCCGCGGTTCCTACGAGCAGTACTTC
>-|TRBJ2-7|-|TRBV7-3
CASSLTGKAYEQYF
TGTGCCAGCAGCTTAACCGGAAAGGCCTACGAGCAGTACTTC
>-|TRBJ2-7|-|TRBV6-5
CASGGTAYEQYF
TGTGCCAGCGGGGGGACAGCCTACGAGCAGTACTTC
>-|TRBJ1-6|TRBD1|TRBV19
CASSQQGGNSPLHF
TGTGCCAGTAGCCAACAGGGGGGTAATTCACCCCTCCACTTT
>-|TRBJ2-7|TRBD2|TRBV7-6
CASSWPRRLASEQYF
TGTGCCAGCAGCTGGCCGAGGCGACTAGCATCCGAGCAGTACTTC
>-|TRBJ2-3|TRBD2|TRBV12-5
CASGLWTSGDTQYF
TGTGCTAGTGGTTTGTGGACTAGCGGAGATACGCAGTATTTT
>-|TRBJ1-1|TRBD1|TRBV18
CASSPQGANTEAFF
TGTGCCAGCTCACCGCAGGGGGCGAACACTGAAGCTTTCTTT
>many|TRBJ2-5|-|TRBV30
CAWSATSWQYF
TGTGCCTGGAGTGCCACTAGCTGGCAGTACTTC
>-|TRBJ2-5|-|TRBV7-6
CASSLFRGAQETQYF
TGTGCCAGCAGCTTATTTCGGGGAGCTCAAGAGACCCAGTACTTC
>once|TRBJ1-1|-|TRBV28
CASSDTGKAEAFF
TGTGCCAGCAGTGACACTGGGAAAGCTGAAGCTTTCTTT
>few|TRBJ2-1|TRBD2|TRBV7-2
CASSLGQRGIYNEQFF
TGTGCCAGCAGCTTAGGTCAGCGGGGCATTTACAATGAGCAGTTCTTC
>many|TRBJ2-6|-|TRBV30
CAWMGGANVLTF
TGTGCCTGGATGGGCGGGGCCAACGTCCTGACTTTC
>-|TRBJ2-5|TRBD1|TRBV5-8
CASRRDRGSYGTQYF
TGTGCCAGCAGGCGGGACAGGGGTTCATATGGGACCCAGTACTTC
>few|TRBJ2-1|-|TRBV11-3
CASSRDGREQFF
TGTGCCAGCTCCCGGGATGGGAGGGAGCAGTTCTTC
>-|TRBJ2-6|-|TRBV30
CAWSVGANVLTF
TGTGCCTGGAGTGTTGGGGCCAACGTCCTGACTTTC
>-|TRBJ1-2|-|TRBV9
CASSAQPFGHSLNYGYTF
TGTGCCAGCAGCGCACAACCCTTTGGACACTCGCTCAACTATGGCTACACCTTC
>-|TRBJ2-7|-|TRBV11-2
CASSLFEQVTYEQYF
TGTGCCAGCAGCTTATTTGAGCAGGTGACCTACGAGCAGTACTTC
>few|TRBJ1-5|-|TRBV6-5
CASSYSGIEPQHF
TGTGCCAGCAGTTACTCGGGTATTGAGCCCCAGCATTTT
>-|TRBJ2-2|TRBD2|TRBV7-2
CASSFLTAGGTGELFF
TGTGCCAGCAGCTTCTTGACAGCGGGAGGGACCGGGGAGCTGTTTTTT
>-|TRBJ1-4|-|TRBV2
CAGGLRTNEKLFF
TGTGCCGGGGGCCTTCGCACTAATGAAAAACTGTTTTTT
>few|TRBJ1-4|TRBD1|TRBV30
CAWNTGVYEKLFF
TGTGCCTGGAATACAGGGGTTTATGAAAAACTGTTTTTT
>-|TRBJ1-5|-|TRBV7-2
CASSLNRADQPQHF
TGTGCCAGCAGCTTAAACAGGGCGGATCAGCCCCAGCATTTT
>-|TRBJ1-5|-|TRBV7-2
CASSLDTSQGSNQPQHF
TGTGCCAGCAGCTTAGACACTTCCCAGGGTAGCAATCAGCCCCAGCATTTT
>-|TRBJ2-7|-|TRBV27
CASSPTGLLIYEQYF
TGTGCCAGCAGTCCCACCGGCCTCCTAATCTACGAGCAGTACTTC
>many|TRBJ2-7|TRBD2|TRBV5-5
CASSSTSGSGRKQYF
TGTGCCAGCAGCTCCACTAGCGGGAGTGGTAGAAAGCAGTACTTC
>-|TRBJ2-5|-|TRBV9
CASSVSPEGQETQYF
TGTGCCAGCAGCGTCTCTCCCGAGGGCCAAGAGACCCAGTACTTC
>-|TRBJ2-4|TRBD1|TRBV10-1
CASSESTGTAKNIQYF
TGCGCCAGCAGTGAGTCGACAGGGACCGCCAAAAACATTCAGTACTTC
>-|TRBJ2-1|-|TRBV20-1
CSANPGAEQFF
TGCAGTGCTAACCCAGGGGCTGAGCAGTTCTTC
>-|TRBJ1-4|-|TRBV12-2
CASRFETNEKLFF
TGTGCAAGTCGCTTTGAGACTAATGAAAAACTGTTTTTT
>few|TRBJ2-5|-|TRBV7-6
CASSLAQTTQTQYF
TGTGCCAGCAGCTTAGCGCAGACCACACAGACCCAGTACTTC
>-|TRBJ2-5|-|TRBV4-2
CASSTRLATQETQYF
TGTGCCAGCAGCACCCGCCTAGCGACCCAAGAGACCCAGTACTTC
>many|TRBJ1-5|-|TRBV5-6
CASSLAGTGNQPQHF
TGTGCCAGCAGCTTGGCAGGGACGGGCAATCAGCCCCAGCATTTT
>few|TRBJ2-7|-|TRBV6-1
CASSDLAYQYF
TGTGCCAGCAGTGACTTAGCGTATCAGTACTTC